The 4 T cell receptor beta chains below come from one sample, sequenced in a study of T cells in Graves' hyperthyroidism and ophthalmopathy. The TCR beta CDR3 regions underwent amplification using RNA transcripts as the source. TCR CDR3 regions were first amplified by RT-PCR with HTBI primers. TCRdb used MiXCR to reprocess the multiplex PCR reads, holding one entry per CDR3 protein. The sample lists about 640,000 distinct CDR3 sequences; about 20% were seen once. Input material: blood. The origin of the receptors is a man in his thirties or forties with Graves' ophthalmopathy.

This clonotype was seen only a few times. This rearrangement joins TRBV30 to TRBJ1-1; D is perhaps TRBD1 (5 bases). Looked up from germline, CDR1 is GTSNPN and CDR2 is SVGIG (reference sequence). The CDR3 is 11 amino acids. With 5 bases removed from V and 4 bases from J, the gap between germline ends came to 8 bases. The CDR3 DNA sequence: TGTGCCTGGGCGACAGTCACTGAAGCTTTCTTT. Translated: CAWATVTEAFF.

Many counts were recorded for this clonotype. The V gene is TRBV28, the J gene TRBJ2-1, with D possibly TRBD2 on 5 matching bases. V dropped 7 bases and J dropped 4 bases, with 17 bases sitting between them. This CDR3 comprises 15 residues. CDR1 and CDR2 (germline): MDHEN, SYDVKM. The CDR3 protein is CASNNGESGYNEQFF. CDR3 nucleotides: TGTGCCAGCAACAACGGGGAGTCGGGATACAATGAGCAGTTCTTC. The full variable domain, in which reference TRBV28 and TRBJ2-1 provide the parts outside the CDR3, is DVKVTQSSRYLVKRTGEKVFLECVQDMDHENMFWYRQDPGLGLRLIYFSYDVKMKEKGDIPEGYSVSREKKERFSLILESASTNQTSMYLCASNNGESGYNEQFFGPGTRLTVL.

This clonotype was counted at least ten times. The chain joins TRBV6-1 to TRBJ1-5; weak D call: TRBD1 (5 bases). Germline loops: CDR1 MNHNS, CDR2 SASEGT. The CDR3 is 14 residues long. Trimming cost V 5 bases and J 7 bases, with 15 bases left between them. The CDR3 loop reads CASSSLIGGQPQHF. CDR3 DNA: TGTGCCAGCAGTTCCTTGATTGGGGGACAGCCCCAGCATTTT.

This clonotype has a handful of counts. The chain is built from TRBV30 and TRBJ2-6; tentatively, D is TRBD1 (6 bases). The CDR3 runs 18 residues. Looked up from germline, CDR1 is GTSNPN and CDR2 is SVGIG (reference sequence). The DNA of the CDR3 is TGTGCTTTAAACCGGGACATAAGTACTTTCTCTGGGGCCAACGTCCTGACTTTC. It yields the protein CALNRDISTFSGANVLTF.